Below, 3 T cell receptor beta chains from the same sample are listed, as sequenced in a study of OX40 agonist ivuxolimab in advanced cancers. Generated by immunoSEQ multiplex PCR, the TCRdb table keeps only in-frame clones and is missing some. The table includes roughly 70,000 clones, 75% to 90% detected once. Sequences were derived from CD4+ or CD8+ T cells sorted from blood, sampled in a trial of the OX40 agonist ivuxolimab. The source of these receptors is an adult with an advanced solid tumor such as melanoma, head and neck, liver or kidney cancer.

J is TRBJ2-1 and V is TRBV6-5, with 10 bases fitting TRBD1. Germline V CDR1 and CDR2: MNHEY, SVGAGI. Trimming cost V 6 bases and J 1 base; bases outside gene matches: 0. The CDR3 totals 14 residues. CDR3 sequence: CASRGQGSYNEQFF. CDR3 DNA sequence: TGTGCCAGCAGGGGACAGGGGTCCTACAATGAGCAGTTCTTC.

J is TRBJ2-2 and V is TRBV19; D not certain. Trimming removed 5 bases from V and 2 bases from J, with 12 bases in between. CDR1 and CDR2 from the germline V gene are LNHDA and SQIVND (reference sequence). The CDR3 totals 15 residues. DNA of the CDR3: TGTGCCAGTAGTTCCGGGTCGGGCAACACCGGGGAGCTGTTTTTT. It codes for CASSSGSGNTGELFF. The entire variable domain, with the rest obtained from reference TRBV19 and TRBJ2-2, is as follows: DGGITQSPKYLFRKEGQNVTLSCEQNLNHDAMYWYRQDPGQGLRLIYYSQIVNDFQKGDIAEGYSVSREKKESFPLTVTSAQKNPTAFYLCASSSGSGNTGELFFGEGSRLTVL.

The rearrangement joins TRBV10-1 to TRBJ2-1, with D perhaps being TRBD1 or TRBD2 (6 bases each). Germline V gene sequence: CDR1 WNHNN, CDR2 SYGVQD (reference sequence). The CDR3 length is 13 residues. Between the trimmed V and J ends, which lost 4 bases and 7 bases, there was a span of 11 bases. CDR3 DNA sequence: TGCGCCAGCAGTGTACGGGGGCAAAATGAGCAGTTCTTC. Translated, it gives CASSVRGQNEQFF.